The following is a T cell receptor (beta chain) sequence with its context. Its matching antigen is unknown. The sample comes from a study of chemoradiotherapy in HPV16-positive cancers. Germline CDR1 SGHRS, CDR2 YFSETQ. With 1 base removed from V and 3 bases from J, the gap between germline ends came to 11 bases. The CDR3 covers 14 residues. Study-wide findings and caveats: Better recurrence-free survival went with HPV-responsive T-cell expansion in HPV16-positive patients.

The data were produced by immunoSEQ multiplex PCR, yet TCRdb's version contains in-frame clones alone and is incomplete. The sample gives around 23,000 clones, about 90% of which show up once; about 5.6% is in the top ten. The rearrangement uses TRBV5-1 and TRBJ2-7, with D perhaps matching TRBD2 (5 bases). Material: blood, obtained from a patient who underwent chemoradiotherapy. The sequence was obtained from a human donor with HPV-associated anogenital cancer. This chain's CDR3 is CASSLFEGDYEQYF. CDR3 DNA sequence: TGCGCCAGCAGCTTGTTTGAGGGAGACTACGAGCAGTACTTC.